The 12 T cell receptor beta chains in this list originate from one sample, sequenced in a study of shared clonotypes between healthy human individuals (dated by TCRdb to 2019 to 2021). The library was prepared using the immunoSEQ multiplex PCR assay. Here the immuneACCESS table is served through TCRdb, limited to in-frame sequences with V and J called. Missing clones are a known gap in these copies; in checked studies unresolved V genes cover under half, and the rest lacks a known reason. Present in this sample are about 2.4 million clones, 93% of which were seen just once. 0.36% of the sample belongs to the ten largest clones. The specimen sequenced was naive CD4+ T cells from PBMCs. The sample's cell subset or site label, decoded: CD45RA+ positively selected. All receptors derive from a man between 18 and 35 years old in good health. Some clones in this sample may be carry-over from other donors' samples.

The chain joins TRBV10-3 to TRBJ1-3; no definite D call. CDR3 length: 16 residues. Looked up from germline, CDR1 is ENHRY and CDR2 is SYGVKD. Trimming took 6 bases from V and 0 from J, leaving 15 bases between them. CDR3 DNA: TGTGCCATCAGAACAGCAGCATCCCGCTCTGGAAACACCATATATTTT. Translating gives CAIRTAASRSGNTIYF.

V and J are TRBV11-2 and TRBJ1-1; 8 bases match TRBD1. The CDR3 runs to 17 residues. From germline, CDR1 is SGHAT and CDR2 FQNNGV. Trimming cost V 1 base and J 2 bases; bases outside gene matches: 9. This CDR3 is CASSLGTGLRRNTEAFF. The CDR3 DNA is TGTGCCAGCAGCTTAGGGACAGGGTTAAGAAGAAACACTGAAGCTTTCTTT.

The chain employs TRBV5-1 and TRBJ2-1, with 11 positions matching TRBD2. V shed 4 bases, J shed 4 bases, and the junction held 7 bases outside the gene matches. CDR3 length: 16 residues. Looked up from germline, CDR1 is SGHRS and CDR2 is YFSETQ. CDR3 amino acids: CASSADVAGGYNEQFF. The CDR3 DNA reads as TGCGCCAGCAGCGCCGATGTAGCGGGAGGGTACAATGAGCAGTTCTTC.

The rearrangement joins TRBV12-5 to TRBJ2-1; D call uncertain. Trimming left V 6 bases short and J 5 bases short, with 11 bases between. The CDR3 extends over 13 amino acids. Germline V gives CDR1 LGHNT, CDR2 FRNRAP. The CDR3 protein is CASGPELDNEQFF. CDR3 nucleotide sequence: TGTGCTAGTGGCCCCGAATTAGACAATGAGCAGTTCTTC. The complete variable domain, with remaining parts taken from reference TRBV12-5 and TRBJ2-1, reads DARVTQTPRHKVTEMGQEVTMRCQPILGHNTVFWYRQTMMQGLELLAYFRNRAPLDDSGMPKDRFSAEMPDATLATLKIQPSEPRDSAVYFCASGPELDNEQFFGPGTRLTVL.

CDR3 DNA: TGTGCCAGCAGCCTCCTGGGAGCGGGAGGTGGGAATGAGCAGTTCTTC. Protein: CASSLLGAGGGNEQFF. This sequence joins TRBV7-3 and TRBJ2-1; 9 bases fit TRBD2. This CDR3 is built from 16 residues. The V gene's germline CDR1 is SGHTA and CDR2 FQGTGA. J was trimmed by 7 bases and V by 5 bases; bases with no gene match: 12.

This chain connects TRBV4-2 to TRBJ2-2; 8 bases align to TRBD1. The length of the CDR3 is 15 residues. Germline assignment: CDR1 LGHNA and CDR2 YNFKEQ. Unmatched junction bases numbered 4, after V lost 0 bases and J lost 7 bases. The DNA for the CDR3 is TGTGCCAGCAGCCAAGAGGGACAGGCTTTCGGGGAGCTGTTTTTT. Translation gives CASSQEGQAFGELFF.

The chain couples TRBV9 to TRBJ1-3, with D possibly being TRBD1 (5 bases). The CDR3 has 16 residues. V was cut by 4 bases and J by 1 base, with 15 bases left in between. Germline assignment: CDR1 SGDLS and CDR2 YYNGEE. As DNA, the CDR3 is TGTGCCAGCAGCTCTCCCCGGCAGGGATCTGGAAACACCATATATTTT. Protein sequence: CASSSPRQGSGNTIYF.

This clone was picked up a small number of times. The CDR3 region has the DNA TGCGCCAGCAGCTTTCGCCTGGCGGAGGACTCTGGGGCCAACGTCCTGACTTTC. Protein sequence: CASSFRLAEDSGANVLTF. This chain links TRBV5-1 with TRBJ2-6, with D possibly being TRBD2 (5 bases). Germline loops: CDR1 SGHRS, CDR2 YFSETQ. Trimming removed 2 bases at V and 0 bases at J, with 15 bases between. There are 18 residues in the CDR3.

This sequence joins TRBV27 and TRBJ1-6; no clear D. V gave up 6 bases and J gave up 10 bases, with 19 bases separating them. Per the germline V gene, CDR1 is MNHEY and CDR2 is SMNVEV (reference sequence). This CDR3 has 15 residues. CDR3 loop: CASSPRSDLRSPLHF. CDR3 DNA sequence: TGTGCCAGCAGCCCGCGTAGCGATCTAAGGTCACCCCTCCACTTT.

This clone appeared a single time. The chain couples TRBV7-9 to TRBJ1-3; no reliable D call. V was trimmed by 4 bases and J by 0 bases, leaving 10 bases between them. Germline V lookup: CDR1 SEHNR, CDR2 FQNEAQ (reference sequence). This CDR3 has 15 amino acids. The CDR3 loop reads CASSSQSDSGNTIYF. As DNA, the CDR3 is TGTGCCAGCAGCTCCCAATCCGACTCTGGAAACACCATATATTTT. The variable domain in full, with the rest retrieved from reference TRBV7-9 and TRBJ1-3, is DTGVSQNPRHKITKRGQNVTFRCDPISEHNRLYWYRQTLGQGPEFLTYFQNEAQLEKSRLLSDRFSAERPKGSFSTLEIQRTEQGDSAMYLCASSSQSDSGNTIYFGEGSWLTVV.

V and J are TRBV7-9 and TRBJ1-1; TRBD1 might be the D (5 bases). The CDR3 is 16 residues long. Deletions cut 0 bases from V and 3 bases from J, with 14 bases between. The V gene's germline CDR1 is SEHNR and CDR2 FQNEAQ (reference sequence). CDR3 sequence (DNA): TGTGCCAGCAGCTTAGCGCGTGGAGGGGAGTACACTGAAGCTTTCTTT. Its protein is CASSLARGGEYTEAFF.

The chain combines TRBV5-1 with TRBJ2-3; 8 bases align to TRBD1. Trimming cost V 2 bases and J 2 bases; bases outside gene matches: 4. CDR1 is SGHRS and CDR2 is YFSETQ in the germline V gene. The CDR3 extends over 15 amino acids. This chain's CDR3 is CASSFRGLLTDTQYF. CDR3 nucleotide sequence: TGCGCCAGCAGCTTCAGGGGGCTACTCACAGATACGCAGTATTTT. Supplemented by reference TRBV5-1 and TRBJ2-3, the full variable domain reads KAGVTQTPRYLIKTRGQQVTLSCSPISGHRSVSWYQQTPGQGLQFLFEYFSETQRNKGNFPGRFSGRQFSNSRSEMNVSTLELGDSALYLCASSFRGLLTDTQYFGPGTRLTVL.